These 10 T cell receptor beta chains share one sample of origin, sequenced in a study of blood T cell repertoires in COVID-19. Repertoires were generated with immunoSEQ multiplex PCR, while TCRdb's copy carries only in-frame clones and drops some. The sample has roughly 250,000 clones; around four fifths are singletons. Sequencing was performed on peripheral blood. Every receptor here comes from a woman aged 55-75 years with active or convalescent COVID-19.

The chain uses TRBV4-2 and TRBJ1-3; D unresolved. Trimming left V 1 base short and J 4 bases short, with 8 bases between. Looked up from germline, CDR1 is LGHNA and CDR2 is YNFKEQ. The CDR3 is 14 amino acids. The CDR3 region has the DNA TGTGCCAGCAGCCAAGTCGCTACCGGAAACACCATATATTTT. It is translated as CASSQVATGNTIYF.

This chain uses TRBV7-2 with TRBJ2-2; D may be TRBD2 (6 bases). CDR1 is SGHTA and CDR2 is FQGNSA in the germline V gene. V shed 6 bases and J shed 6 bases, with 20 bases lying between them. The CDR3 extends over 16 amino acids. Here the CDR3 reads CASSHMRRTTSGELFF. DNA for the CDR3: TGTGCCAGCAGTCATATGCGACGGACTACCTCCGGGGAGCTGTTTTTT.

The chain links TRBV19 to TRBJ2-2; 8 bases align to TRBD1. The CDR3 consists of 17 residues. The V segment lost 5 bases and the J segment 4 bases; nucleotides outside the gene matches: 12. CDR1 LNHDA and CDR2 SQIVND come from the germline V gene (reference sequence). CDR3 amino acids: CASSAHLRQGSTGELFF. CDR3 nucleotide sequence: TGTGCCAGTAGTGCGCACCTTCGACAGGGGAGCACCGGGGAGCTGTTTTTT.

This rearrangement joins TRBV3-1 (or the pseudogene TRBV3-2) to TRBJ2-7; 9 nucleotides line up with TRBD2. V lost 0 bases, J lost 3 bases, and 9 bases stayed unmatched. Germline assignment: CDR1 LGHDT and CDR2 YNNKEL (reference sequence). This CDR3 comprises 17 residues. The CDR3 reads CASSQDMAREGFYEQYF. Written as DNA, the CDR3 is TGTGCCAGCAGCCAAGACATGGCGCGGGAGGGATTCTACGAGCAGTACTTC.

The genes are TRBV6-6 and TRBJ1-2; 7 bases fit TRBD1. In germline, CDR1 is MNHNY, CDR2 SVGAGI (reference sequence). With 2 bases clipped from V and 4 bases from J, the junction kept 10 bases outside the gene matches. The CDR3 totals 16 residues. Here the CDR3 reads CASSYRGDSSAYGYTF. The CDR3 nucleotides are TGTGCCAGCAGTTACAGGGGGGACAGCTCCGCCTATGGCTACACCTTC.

The chain links TRBV5-4 to TRBJ2-3, with D tentatively TRBD2 (6 bases). The CDR3 consists of 16 residues. Germline CDR1 reads SGHNT; CDR2 reads YYREEE (reference sequence). V was pared by 1 base and J by 0 bases, with 12 bases between. The chain's CDR3 is CASSLMTGGSTDTQYF. The CDR3 bases are TGTGCCAGCAGCTTGATGACCGGGGGAAGCACAGATACGCAGTATTTT.

This clone was counted a single time. Here the CDR3 reads CASSSRGFTGEQYV. Written as DNA, the CDR3 is TGTGCCAGCAGCTCGAGAGGCTTTACCGGCGAGCAGTACGTC. The V and J genes are TRBV5-8 and TRBJ2-7; the D is unclear. The germline V gene encodes CDR1 SGHTS and CDR2 YDEGEE. This CDR3 is 14 amino acids long. Trimming removed 3 bases at V and 6 bases at J, with 16 bases between.

The chain carries TRBV20-1 and TRBJ2-3, with D possibly matching TRBD1 (5 bases). The CDR3 totals 11 residues. Trimming took 6 bases from V and 5 from J, leaving 9 bases between them. Germline V gene lookup returns CDR1 DFQATT and CDR2 SNEGSKA (reference sequence). CDR3 in DNA: TGCAGTGCCCCCCAGGGAGATACGCAGTATTTT. Encoded protein: CSAPQGDTQYF.

This clone turned up a few times. The rearrangement links TRBV14 to TRBJ1-6, with 7 positions matching TRBD1. Germline CDR1 reads SGHDN; CDR2 reads FVKESK. The CDR3 loop spans 15 amino acids. The trim removed 5 bases at V and 7 bases at J, leaving 8 bases unmatched. The CDR3 DNA follows: TGTGCCAGCAGCATTCGACAGGGTAGGAATTCACCCCTCCACTTT. This translates into CASSIRQGRNSPLHF.

This rearrangement joins TRBV7-8 to TRBJ2-1; possibly TRBD2 for D (6 bases). This CDR3 has 14 amino acids. Trimming pared 3 bases from V and 9 bases from J, leaving 15 bases between. In germline, CDR1 is SGHVS, CDR2 FQNEAQ. CDR3 nucleotides: TGTGCCAGCAGCTTGGGCGGACCGGAGGGTGAGCAGTTCTTC. Its translation: CASSLGGPEGEQFF.